This T cell receptor (beta chain) was sequenced during a study of control samples from healthy donors and cancer patients. Assay: immunoSEQ multiplex PCR; the TCRdb copy retains only in-frame clones and omits some. The sample lists under 450,000 clones, more than 80% occurring once. A remark on this clone: Other DNA sequences within the sample encode an identical CDR3.

Trimming took 2 bases from V and 0 from J, leaving 9 bases between them. This CDR3 contains 15 residues. Germline loops: CDR1 MNHEY, CDR2 SMNVEV (reference sequence). This receptor was identified in a man aged 40-49 years with head and neck cancer. The V and J genes are TRBV27 and TRBJ2-3, with D hard to call. The sequencing input was PBMCs. The CDR3 DNA reads as TGTGCCAGCAGTTTAGGAGCTACGAGCACAGATACGCAGTATTTT. It codes for CASSLGATSTDTQYF.